Listed below are T cell receptor beta chains from one sample, sequenced in a study of blood T cell repertoires in COVID-19. Here immunoSEQ multiplex PCR was the method, and the copy in TCRdb shows in-frame clones only, minus some. The table has over 150,000 clones, about 88% seen once. The sequenced material came from peripheral blood. The receptors shown here come from a man between 60 and 70 years old with COVID-19, enrolled during active disease. Each CDR3 is given with its conserved first and last residue. The order of the fields is J gene, V gene, CDR3 protein.

TRBJ2-1 TRBV14 CASSQTRRGSGQFF
TRBJ1-2 TRBV7-2 CASSFGRYGYTF
TRBJ2-3 TRBV19 CASSIGGTSVTDTQYF
TRBJ1-3 TRBV28 CASVNSGNTIYF
TRBJ2-5 TRBV3-1/TRBV3-2 CASSQSGRRRHPQETQYF
TRBJ1-2 TRBV19 CASSTRQGASGYTF
TRBJ2-3 TRBV4-2 CASSPLGISSATDTQYF
TRBJ2-1 TRBV18 CASSPRTSGPEEQFF
TRBJ2-3 TRBV5-1 CASSFPSGVTDTQYF
TRBJ1-3 TRBV27 CASRPATAPGNTIYF
TRBJ1-1 TRBV11-3 CASSSRGLRDTEAFF
TRBJ1-2 TRBV5-1 CASSVRDNYGYTF
TRBJ2-1 TRBV5-4 CASSPGQVNNEQFF
TRBJ2-6 TRBV6-1 CASSETSSGANVLTF
TRBJ2-1 TRBV7-3 CASSKQGASFNEQFF
TRBJ1-4 TRBV29-1 CSVVTGLNEKLFF
TRBJ1-1 TRBV7-8 CASSSAGTGGRAFF
TRBJ1-6 TRBV19 CASSLYPGQDNSPLHF
TRBJ2-7 TRBV29-1 CSVERQGAYEQYF
TRBJ1-6 TRBV19 CASSPGQGSGPLHF
TRBJ1-5 TRBV5-1 CASSLGGGMGNQPQHF
TRBJ2-2 TRBV5-4 CASSLDRNTGELFF
TRBJ2-5 TRBV3-1/TRBV3-2 CASSQDGISGGEETQYF
TRBJ2-7 TRBV18 CASSPQGGSYEQYF
TRBJ1-1 TRBV6-5 CASRTGLNTEAFF
TRBJ1-5 TRBV6-4 CASSAEINQPQHF
TRBJ1-5 TRBV7-2 CASSPDRDWPQHF
TRBJ1-2 TRBV12-3/TRBV12-4 CASSLGTGVYTF
TRBJ1-2 TRBV28 CASSLLSPGLSRGYTF
TRBJ2-5 TRBV9 CASSSLLFSETQYF
TRBJ2-5 TRBV10-3 CAISEAGSEQETQYF
TRBJ1-2 TRBV19 CASRPKISGVNNYGYTF
TRBJ2-3 TRBV18 CASTRQGDRDTQYF
TRBJ2-5 TRBV19 CASSIGGSGTGASQYF
TRBJ2-1 TRBV7-2 CASRLDPLGLAGNYEQFF
TRBJ1-1 TRBV10-1 CASSVGQGRNTEAFF
TRBJ1-1 TRBV24-1 CATSDARTGPNTEAFF
TRBJ1-4 TRBV27 CASGYREEKLFF